The sequence of this TCR beta chain was determined in a study of T-cell memory formation after mild COVID-19. V was shortened by 4 bases and J by 4 bases, with 12 bases between the two germline ends. The CDR3 is 13 amino acids. Germline V gene data show CDR1 as SGHRS and CDR2 as YFSETQ. TCRdb called the 5' RACE reads again in MiXCR, with one record for every CDR3 protein. The data show approximately 300,000 distinct CDR3 sequences, approximately 15% seen once. The clonotype originates from a man between 18 and 35 years old who had mild COVID-19 (a few samples of this study predate the infection). Cell type and time point are not known. The chain uses TRBV5-1 and TRBJ2-7, with D hard to call. Sequencing was done on a sample of PBMCs or a T cell subset sorted from them (not recorded which). The CDR3 is CASSNLDLYEQYF. CDR3 bases: TGCGCCAGCAGCAACCTGGACCTTTACGAGCAGTACTTC.